Below, 8 T cell receptor beta chains from the same sample are listed, as sequenced in a study of T cell responses to AZD1222 COVID-19 vaccine (dated by TCRdb to the early 2020s). The time point label, as the study defines it: baseline before first vaccination. Receptor amplification or capture employed the immunoSEQ multiplex PCR assay. TCRdb obtained this table from immuneACCESS and retained in-frame rearrangements with V and J assigned. These tables miss some clones; where compared with another copy, unresolved V genes account for less than half of the shortfall, and the remainder is unexplained. The sample yields about 100,000 clones; roughly 84% were counted once. The biggest ten clones account for more than 1.2% of the sample. The sequences come from peripheral blood, collected on day 0 of AZD1222 vaccination. These receptors came from an adult in good health.

CDR3 nucleotides: TGCGCCAGCAGCCCATCTTGGGGGAGTCTAGCCAAAAACATTCAGTACTTC. Translation: CASSPSWGSLAKNIQYF. J is TRBJ2-4 and V is TRBV23-1; D tentatively reads TRBD1 or TRBD2 (5 bases each). TRBV23-1 is labeled an ORF, and its function is uncertain. Trimming pared 6 bases from V and 0 bases from J, leaving 18 bases between. The CDR3 extends over 17 amino acids.

The V call is TRBV5-3, the J call TRBJ2-4, with TRBD1 matching over 8 bases. TRBV5-3 is recorded as an ORF, its role being uncertain. The CDR3 is 17 residues long. V was clipped by 3 bases and J by 8 bases; unmatched bases: 16. The CDR3 loop reads CARSSDKQGVLVDIQYF. DNA of the CDR3: TGTGCCAGAAGCTCGGATAAACAGGGGGTTTTAGTTGACATTCAGTACTTC.

The V gene is TRBV2, the J gene TRBJ2-6; TRBD1 is a possible D gene (5 bases). V gave up 6 bases and J gave up 0 bases, with 12 bases separating them. The germline V gene encodes CDR1 SNHLY and CDR2 FYNNEI. The CDR3 loop spans 16 amino acids. The DNA for the CDR3 is TGTGCCAGCAGGAAGCAGGGTGACTCTGGGGCCAACGTCCTGACTTTC. It codes for CASRKQGDSGANVLTF.

The rearrangement links TRBV5-4 to TRBJ2-2; D is ambiguous. With 4 bases removed from V and 1 base from J, the gap between germline ends came to 8 bases. Germline-derived CDR1 and CDR2 are SGHNT and YYREEE (reference sequence). The CDR3 contains 14 residues. Written as DNA, the CDR3 is TGTGCCAGCAGCAGGACCCAGAACACCGGGGAGCTGTTTTTT. Translating gives CASSRTQNTGELFF.

The V call is TRBV28, the J call TRBJ1-5; D ambiguous. Trimming removed 4 bases at V and 4 bases at J, with 11 bases between. CDR1 is MDHEN, CDR2 SYDVKM, per germline. This CDR3 has 14 residues. Here the CDR3 DNA reads TGTGCCAGCAGTTCCCGGCACCTAAATCAGCCCCAGCATTTT. Protein product: CASSSRHLNQPQHF.

The chain carries TRBV19 and TRBJ1-5, with 8 bases that match TRBD1. J was trimmed by 0 bases and V by 3 bases; bases with no gene match: 7. The CDR3 spans 17 residues. Germline V gene sequence: CDR1 LNHDA, CDR2 SQIVND (reference sequence). The CDR3 bases are TGTGCCAGTAGTATGAGTCAGGGGGCGTCTAGCAATCAGCCCCAGCATTTT. Translating it yields CASSMSQGASSNQPQHF. Using reference TRBV19 and TRBJ1-5 for the parts outside the CDR3, the full variable domain is DGGITQSPKYLFRKEGQNVTLSCEQNLNHDAMYWYRQDPGQGLRLIYYSQIVNDFQKGDIAEGYSVSREKKESFPLTVTSAQKNPTAFYLCASSMSQGASSNQPQHFGDGTRLSIL.

This chain uses TRBV7-9 with TRBJ2-1; 12 nucleotides align to TRBD2. CDR1 SEHNR and CDR2 FQNEAQ come from the germline V gene (reference sequence). The CDR3 length is 17 residues. Trimming cost V 1 base and J 10 bases; bases outside gene matches: 11. The CDR3 DNA reads as TGTGCCAGCAGCTTAGGGACTAGCGGGATTAGCGGTGGAGAGCAGTTCTTC. Translated, it gives CASSLGTSGISGGEQFF.

This chain uses TRBV2 with TRBJ1-5; a possible D gene is TRBD1 (5 bases). Germline CDR1 is SNHLY and CDR2 is FYNNEI. The CDR3 is made up of 15 amino acids. V lost 6 bases to trimming and J lost 3 bases, with 15 bases between them. The CDR3 spells CASRAGTVNNQPQHF. CDR3 DNA sequence: TGTGCCAGCAGGGCCGGGACCGTGAACAATCAGCCCCAGCATTTT.